The 7 T cell receptor beta chains in this list originate from one sample, sequenced in a study of OX40 agonist ivuxolimab in advanced cancers. Data came from immunoSEQ multiplex PCR; TCRdb stores just in-frame clones and leaves some out. This sample has 72,000 or so clones, with approximately 84% found just once. Sequences were derived from CD4+ or CD8+ T cells sorted from blood, sampled in a trial of the OX40 agonist ivuxolimab. The receptor source for this set is an adult with an advanced solid tumor such as melanoma, head and neck, liver or kidney cancer.

This chain connects TRBV30 to TRBJ1-1, with 11 positions matching TRBD1. CDR3 length equals 12 residues. J lost 10 bases, V lost 3 bases, and 4 bases had no gene match. Per the germline V gene, CDR1 is GTSNPN and CDR2 is SVGIG (reference sequence). The CDR3: CAWRPGTGGAFF. CDR3 nucleotide sequence: TGTGCCTGGAGACCGGGGACAGGGGGAGCTTTCTTT.

This clone was recorded many times. The V gene is TRBV9, the J gene TRBJ2-2; a weak D match, TRBD2 (7 bases). V lost 0 bases and J lost 0, with 12 bases in between. The V gene's germline CDR1 is SGDLS and CDR2 YYNGEE. CDR3 length equals 17 residues. CDR3 sequence reads: CASSVERDKTNTGELFF. The DNA of the CDR3 is TGTGCCAGCAGCGTAGAGCGGGACAAAACGAACACCGGGGAGCTGTTTTTT.

The chain links TRBV7-2 to TRBJ2-5; D call uncertain. Germline CDR1 is SGHTA and CDR2 is FQGNSA. This CDR3 spans 13 amino acids. Trimming took 6 bases from V and 1 from J, leaving 9 bases between them. The CDR3 DNA reads as TGTGCCAGCAGTCCCAGTTTCCAAGAGACCCAGTACTTC. Its translation: CASSPSFQETQYF.

The rearrangement joins TRBV19 to TRBJ2-1; TRBD2 matches 10 bases. Germline CDR1 is LNHDA and CDR2 is SQIVND (reference sequence). The CDR3 totals 15 residues. V shed 4 bases, J shed 7 bases, and the junction held 7 bases outside the gene matches. The CDR3 DNA follows: TGTGCCAGTAGTACGAGCGGGAGGGCGCGTAATGAGCAGTTCTTC. This sequence encodes CASSTSGRARNEQFF.

The chain recombines TRBV7-9 with TRBJ1-4; TRBD1 aligns across 9 bases. CDR1 is SEHNR, CDR2 FQNEAQ, per germline (reference sequence). The CDR3 contains 16 residues. V was clipped by 5 bases and J by 7 bases; unmatched bases: 11. The CDR3 DNA reads TGTGCCAGCAGCCCGGGGGCGACAGGGGGTCGTGAAAAACTGTTTTTT. It encodes CASSPGATGGREKLFF.

This clone was found a few times. V and J are TRBV4-3 and TRBJ2-5, with 7 bases that match TRBD1. Trimming removed 7 bases from V and 4 bases from J; junction bases left unmatched: 12. The CDR3 is 15 amino acids. Germline V gene data show CDR1 as LGHNA and CDR2 as YSLEER. The CDR3 DNA sequence: TGCGCCAGCACTCCAACAGGGGATCCACGAGAGACCCAGTACTTC. As protein: CASTPTGDPRETQYF.

The gene calls are TRBV27 and TRBJ2-7; TRBD2 matches at 8 bases. This CDR3 spans 13 amino acids. Losses at the gene ends were 6 bases for V and 3 bases for J; bases not matched to a gene: 4. Per the germline V gene, CDR1 is MNHEY and CDR2 is SMNVEV (reference sequence). As DNA, the CDR3 is TGTGCCAGCAGAAACAGCGGGAGCTACGAGCAGTACTTC. The encoded protein is CASRNSGSYEQYF.